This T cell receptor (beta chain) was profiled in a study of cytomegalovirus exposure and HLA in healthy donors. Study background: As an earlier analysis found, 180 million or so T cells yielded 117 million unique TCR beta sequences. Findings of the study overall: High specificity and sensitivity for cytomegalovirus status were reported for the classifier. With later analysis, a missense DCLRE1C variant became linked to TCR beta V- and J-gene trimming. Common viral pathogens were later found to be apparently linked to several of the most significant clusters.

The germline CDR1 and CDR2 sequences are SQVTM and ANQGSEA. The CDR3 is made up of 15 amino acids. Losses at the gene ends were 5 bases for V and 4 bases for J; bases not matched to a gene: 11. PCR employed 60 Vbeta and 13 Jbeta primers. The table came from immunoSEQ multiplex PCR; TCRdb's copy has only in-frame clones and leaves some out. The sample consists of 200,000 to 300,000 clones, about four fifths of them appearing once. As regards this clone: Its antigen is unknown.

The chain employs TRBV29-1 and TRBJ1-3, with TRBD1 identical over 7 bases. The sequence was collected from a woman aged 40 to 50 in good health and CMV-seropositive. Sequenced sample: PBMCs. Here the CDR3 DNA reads TGCAGCGTTCTTCCTGACAGGGAGTCCGGAAACACCATATATTTT. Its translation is CSVLPDRESGNTIYF.